The clone carrying this T cell receptor beta chain has just one count. This CDR3 has 15 amino acids. CDR1 and CDR2 (germline): MRHNA, SNTAGT. V shed 5 bases and J shed 5 bases, with 18 bases lying between them. The data were obtained in a study of blood T cell repertoires in COVID-19. About the study: Sites across the United States, Italy and Spain contributed samples from acute and convalescent COVID-19. PBMCs, B-cell-depleted T cells, or T cells were the source of the cDNA or gDNA that made up the material.

Per the study methods: Cell counts per sample came from amplifying reference gene primers. Using immunoSEQ multiplex PCR, the repertoire was profiled, and TCRdb retains in-frame clones only, with some absent. The V and J calls and clone size are taken from that table; D and trimming were inferred from the DNA. This repertoire shows roughly 200,000 clones, approximately 85% found once; its top ten account for approximately 8.4%. Enrolment of Seattle patients took place during active infection, and they were followed longitudinally. This sequence was found in a woman aged 80 or over with COVID-19, enrolled during active disease. V and J are TRBV6-4 and TRBJ2-5, with D tentatively TRBD2 (6 bases). Sequencing was carried out using peripheral blood. CDR3 bases: TGTGCCAGCAGTACTCGGGGGAGGTTGGGGGAGACCCAGTACTTC. Protein sequence: CASSTRGRLGETQYF.